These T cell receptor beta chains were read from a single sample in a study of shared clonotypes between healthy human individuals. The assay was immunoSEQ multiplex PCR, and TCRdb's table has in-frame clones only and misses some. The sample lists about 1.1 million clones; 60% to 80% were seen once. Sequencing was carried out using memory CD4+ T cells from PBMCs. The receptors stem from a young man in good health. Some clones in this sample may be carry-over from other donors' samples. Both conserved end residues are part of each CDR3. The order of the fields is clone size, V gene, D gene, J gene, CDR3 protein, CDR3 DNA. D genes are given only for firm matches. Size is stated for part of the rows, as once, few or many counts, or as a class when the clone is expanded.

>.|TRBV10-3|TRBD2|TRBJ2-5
CAISSGTSVQETQYF
TGTGCCATCAGCTCGGGGACTAGCGTCCAAGAGACCCAGTACTTC
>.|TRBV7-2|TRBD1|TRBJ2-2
CASSPWTGVDTGELFF
TGTGCCAGCAGTCCATGGACAGGGGTAGACACCGGGGAGCTGTTTTTT
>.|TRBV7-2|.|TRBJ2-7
CASSSPSVNEQYF
TGTGCCAGCAGCTCGCCTAGCGTCAACGAGCAGTACTTC
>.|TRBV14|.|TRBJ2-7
CASSQGLPWMSAPYEQYF
TGTGCCAGCAGCCAAGGCCTTCCGTGGATGTCAGCTCCCTACGAGCAGTACTTC
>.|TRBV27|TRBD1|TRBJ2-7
CASSGYRDRTYEQYF
TGTGCCAGCAGTGGGTACCGGGACAGGACCTACGAGCAGTACTTC
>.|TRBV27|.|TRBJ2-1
CASEGVSHNEQFF
TGTGCCAGCGAAGGGGTGTCACACAATGAGCAGTTCTTC
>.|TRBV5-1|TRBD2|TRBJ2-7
CASSLPTSGHYEQYF
TGCGCCAGCAGCTTACCGACTAGCGGGCACTACGAGCAGTACTTC
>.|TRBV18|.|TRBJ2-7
CASSPRDGGYEQYF
TGTGCCAGCTCACCAAGGGACGGGGGCTACGAGCAGTACTTC
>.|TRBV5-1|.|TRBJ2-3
CASSLRASGTDTQYF
TGCGCCAGCAGCTTGAGGGCTAGTGGGACAGATACGCAGTATTTT
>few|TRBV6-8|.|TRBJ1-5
CASSYSQLVACNQPQHF
TGTGCCAGCAGTTACTCGCAGCTCGTTGCGTGCAATCAGCCCCAGCATTTT
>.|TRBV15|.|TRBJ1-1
CATSGTGFTEAFF
TGTGCCACCAGCGGTACAGGTTTCACTGAAGCTTTCTTT
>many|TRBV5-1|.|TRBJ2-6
CASRPPGLSSGANVLTF
TGCGCCAGCAGGCCCCCGGGACTTAGCTCTGGGGCCAACGTCCTGACTTTC
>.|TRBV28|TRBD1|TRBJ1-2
CAGGPGANKGGVYTF
TGTGCCGGCGGACCCGGGGCCAATAAAGGGGGCGTCTACACCTTC
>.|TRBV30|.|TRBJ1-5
CAWSIGDSNQPQHF
TGTGCCTGGAGTATCGGTGATAGCAATCAGCCCCAGCATTTT
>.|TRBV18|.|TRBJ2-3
CASSPPVSSRVIRTQYF
TGTGCCAGCTCACCACCGGTGTCGTCCAGGGTTATCAGGACGCAGTATTTT
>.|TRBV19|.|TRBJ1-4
CASSLISTPNEKLFF
TGTGCCAGTAGTCTCATCTCCACCCCAAATGAAAAACTGTTTTTT
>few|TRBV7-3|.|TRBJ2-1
CASSRDGLGGREQFF
TGTGCCAGCAGCCGAGACGGACTAGGGGGTCGTGAGCAGTTCTTC
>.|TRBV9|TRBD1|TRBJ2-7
CASSGNAGTGSYEQYF
TGTGCCAGCAGCGGAAACGCCGGGACAGGATCCTACGAGCAGTACTTC
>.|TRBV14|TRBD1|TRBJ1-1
CASSPRQGFNTEAFF
TGTGCCAGCAGCCCGCGACAGGGATTCAACACTGAAGCTTTCTTT
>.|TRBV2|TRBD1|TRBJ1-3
CASGQGTSGNTIYF
TGTGCCAGCGGACAGGGAACATCTGGAAACACCATATATTTT
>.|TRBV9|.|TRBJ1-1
CASSVAPGNTEAFF
TGTGCCAGCAGCGTAGCTCCGGGGAACACTGAAGCTTTCTTT
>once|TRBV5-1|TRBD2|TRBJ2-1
CASSLGGTSGSYNEQFF
TGCGCCAGCAGCTTGGGAGGGACTAGCGGTTCCTACAATGAGCAGTTCTTC
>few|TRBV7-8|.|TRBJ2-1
CASSLEERLRSYNEQFF
TGTGCCAGCAGCTTAGAGGAGCGCCTACGCTCCTACAATGAGCAGTTCTTC
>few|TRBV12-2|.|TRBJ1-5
CASRTANVGRLISYSNQPQHF
TGTGCAAGTCGCACCGCAAACGTCGGAAGATTGATCTCGTATAGCAATCAGCCCCAGCATTTT
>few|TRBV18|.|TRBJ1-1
CASSPNRAEAFF
TGTGCCAGCTCACCTAATAGGGCTGAAGCTTTCTTT